What follows are 28 T cell receptor beta chains derived from one specimen sequenced in a study of T cell responses to AZD1222 COVID-19 vaccine. TCRdb keeps only in-frame clones here, not all; method: immunoSEQ multiplex PCR. Of 90,000 to 120,000 clones in the sample, 90% to 95% are singletons; the top ten hold 20% to 25%. The material sequenced was peripheral blood, taken on day 0 of AZD1222 vaccination. These receptors were taken from an adult in good health.

In DNA, the CDR3 is TGCGCCAGCAGCTCAGCAGGTTCCGAGCAGTACTTC. Its translation: CASSSAGSEQYF. J is TRBJ2-7 and V is TRBV5-1, with unresolved D. Trimming pared 3 bases from V and 6 bases from J, leaving 10 bases between. The germline gives CDR1 SGHRS, CDR2 YFSETQ. This CDR3 region has 12 residues.

This chain connects TRBV19 to TRBJ2-7, with TRBD2 matching 7 bases. CDR1 LNHDA and CDR2 SQIVND come from the germline V gene (reference sequence). The V gene end was trimmed by 1 base and the J gene end by 5 bases; junction bases not matched to a gene: 5. The CDR3 is 14 amino acids. CDR3 nucleotides: TGTGCCAGTAGTATAGGGGGAGGGGCGGACGAGCAGTACTTC. Its protein is CASSIGGGADEQYF.

The V gene is TRBV5-1, the J gene TRBJ2-5; TRBD2 matches 9 bases. Germline V CDR1 and CDR2: SGHRS, YFSETQ. V dropped 2 bases and J dropped 2; count of bases not matched to a gene: 4. This CDR3 is built from 15 residues. The CDR3 DNA is TGCGCCAGCAGCTTAAACGCGGGGGGGCAAGAGACCCAGTACTTC. Translation: CASSLNAGGQETQYF.

The rearrangement links TRBV19 to TRBJ2-5; 8 nucleotides match TRBD1. Looked up from germline, CDR1 is LNHDA and CDR2 is SQIVND (reference sequence). The CDR3 is made up of 14 amino acids. V trimming: 4 bases; J trimming: 5 bases; junction bases outside the gene matches: 6. CDR3: CASSTPGTGETQYF. The CDR3 nucleotides are TGTGCCAGTAGTACACCCGGGACAGGCGAGACCCAGTACTTC.

The V gene is TRBV2, the J gene TRBJ2-5, with 12 bases that match TRBD2. This CDR3 has 18 amino acids. Germline CDR1 SNHLY, CDR2 FYNNEI. V dropped 3 bases and J dropped 5; count of bases not matched to a gene: 13. The CDR3 loop reads CASSDIALAGGPSETQYF. In DNA form, the CDR3 reads TGTGCCAGCAGTGACATTGCCCTAGCGGGGGGGCCATCGGAGACCCAGTACTTC.

This clone is large. Compared with germline, one end of the junction differs, possibly owing to a read error. The chain links TRBV2 to TRBJ1-4; D is ambiguous. CDR1 is SNHLY, CDR2 FYNNEI, per germline. This CDR3 has 16 residues. The CDR3 loop is CASSEDLDGTNEELFF. CDR3 bases: TGTGCCAGCAGTGAAGACCTGGACGGAACTAATGAAGAACTGTTTTTT. Full variable domain (missing parts from reference TRBV2 and TRBJ1-4): EPEVTQTPSHQVTQMGQEVILRCVPISNHLYFYWYRQILGQKVEFLVSFYNNEISEKSEIFDDQFSVERPDGSNFTLKIRSTKLEDSAMYFCASSEDLDGTNEELFFGSGTQLSVL.

This chain uses TRBV7-8 with TRBJ2-7; tentatively, D is TRBD1 or TRBD2 (5 bases each). The CDR3 loop spans 13 amino acids. Germline assignment: CDR1 SGHVS and CDR2 FQNEAQ. Trimming shortened V by 1 base and J by 6 bases, and 10 bases separated the two germline ends. CDR3 region: CASSLVRGSEQYF. In DNA form, the CDR3 reads TGTGCCAGCAGCTTAGTGAGGGGATCCGAGCAGTACTTC.

This clone was observed a single time. This rearrangement joins TRBV6-5 to TRBJ1-1; a possible D gene is TRBD1 (5 bases). Between the trimmed V and J ends, which lost 7 bases and 3 bases, there was a span of 18 bases. Germline CDR1 reads MNHEY; CDR2 reads SVGAGI. The CDR3 runs to 15 residues. CDR3 region: CASNPHRGLYTEAFF. CDR3 nucleotides: TGTGCCAGCAACCCGCATCGGGGCTTGTACACTGAAGCTTTCTTT.

The chain links TRBV7-2 to TRBJ2-7; perhaps TRBD1 as D (5 bases). The CDR3 runs 15 residues. Trimming stripped 4 bases from V and 3 bases from J, with 16 bases between. Germline CDR1 is SGHTA and CDR2 is FQGNSA. CDR3 sequence: CASSYSTDSSYEQYF. CDR3 coding DNA: TGTGCCAGCAGCTACTCCACAGACAGCAGCTACGAGCAGTACTTC.

V and J are TRBV7-9 and TRBJ1-1, with TRBD1 matching 7 bases. Germline V CDR1 and CDR2: SEHNR, FQNEAQ (reference sequence). V gave up 4 bases and J gave up 8 bases; unmatched junction bases: 10. The CDR3 sequence is 14 residues long. The CDR3 coding sequence is TGTGCCAGCAGCTCCCAGGGGGGAGTCGGAGAAGCTTTCTTT. Its protein is CASSSQGGVGEAFF.

This chain links TRBV23-1 with TRBJ1-1, with a tentative D call TRBD1 (6 bases). TRBV23-1 is designated an ORF whose function remains uncertain. CDR3 length: 14 amino acids. The V gene lost 2 bases and the J gene lost 8 bases, with 15 bases spanning the gap. Here the CDR3 reads CASSQAQGMSEAFF. The DNA of the CDR3 is TGCGCCAGCAGTCAAGCACAGGGAATGTCGGAAGCTTTCTTT.

The genes are TRBV23-1 and TRBJ2-1, with D perhaps TRBD2 (5 bases). TRBV23-1 is recorded as an ORF, its role being uncertain. The CDR3 runs 14 residues. V lost 6 bases to trimming and J lost 4 bases, with 13 bases between them. The CDR3 DNA is TGCGCCAGCAGCCCGATGAGGAGGTACAATGAGCAGTTCTTC. Residues: CASSPMRRYNEQFF.

The genes are TRBV12-3 or TRBV12-4 and TRBJ1-2, with 7 bases matching TRBD1. The V segment lost 5 bases and the J segment 3 bases; nucleotides outside the gene matches: 3. The CDR3 totals 13 residues. CDR3 residues: CASSAQGYYGYTF. The CDR3 DNA reads as TGTGCCAGCAGTGCACAGGGGTACTATGGCTACACCTTC.

The gene calls are TRBV30 and TRBJ2-7, with 7 nucleotides matching TRBD2. This CDR3 has 15 amino acids. V lost 1 base and J lost 2; bases outside the gene matches: 8. Germline lookup yields CDR1 GTSNPN and CDR2 SVGIG (reference sequence). CDR3 coding DNA: TGTGCCTGGAGTGGGACTTTACGGGGGGCCTACGAGCAGTACTTC. Its protein product is CAWSGTLRGAYEQYF.

The chain has TRBV7-2 and TRBJ1-5; D perhaps matches TRBD1 (5 bases). The germline V gene encodes CDR1 SGHTA and CDR2 FQGNSA. This CDR3 spans 15 amino acids. V dropped 1 base and J dropped 5 bases, with 12 bases sitting between them. CDR3 residues: CASSLVWGFDQPQHF. CDR3 nucleotide sequence: TGTGCCAGCAGCTTAGTTTGGGGGTTTGATCAGCCCCAGCATTTT.

The rearrangement joins TRBV10-3 to TRBJ2-2; tentative D call: TRBD1 (6 bases). Trimming removed 11 bases from V and 0 bases from J, with 19 bases in between. The CDR3 runs 16 residues. Per the germline V gene, CDR1 is ENHRY and CDR2 is SYGVKD. CDR3 sequence: CALRESTGSNTGELFF. CDR3 nucleotide sequence: TGTGCCCTCCGGGAATCGACAGGATCGAACACCGGGGAGCTGTTTTTT.

This chain joins TRBV30 and TRBJ2-1, with 11 bases that match TRBD2. V gave up 4 bases and J gave up 8 bases; unmatched junction bases: 4. Germline CDR1 and CDR2: GTSNPN and SVGIG (reference sequence). The CDR3 consists of 13 residues. Written as DNA, the CDR3 is TGTGCCTGGACCGCTAGCGGGGGGTATGAGCAGTTCTTC. Protein: CAWTASGGYEQFF. Based on the CDR3 plus reference TRBV30 and TRBJ2-1, the full variable domain is SQTIHQWPATLVQPVGSPLSLECTVEGTSNPNLYWYRQAAGRGLQLLFYSVGIGQISSEVPQNLSASRPQDRQFILSSKKLLLSDSGFYLCAWTASGGYEQFFGPGTRLTVL.

The V call is TRBV4-1, the J call TRBJ1-2; 7 bases are a match to TRBD1. The V gene's germline CDR1 is MGHRA and CDR2 YSYEKL. Trimming cost V 0 bases and J 4 bases; bases outside gene matches: 11. This CDR3 region has 17 residues. The CDR3 bases are TGCGCCAGCAGCCAAGACAACCGGGACAGCTATTTCTATGGCTACACCTTC. Translating it yields CASSQDNRDSYFYGYTF.

CDR3: CASSQAVGVRGEQYF. CDR3 coding DNA: TGCGCCAGCAGCCAAGCTGTGGGGGTTCGGGGCGAGCAGTACTTC. The chain has TRBV4-3 and TRBJ2-7; D assignment may be TRBD1 or TRBD2 (5 bases each). The V end was cut by 1 base, the J end by 6 bases, with 16 bases between. This CDR3 has 15 amino acids. Germline values: CDR1 LGHNA, CDR2 YSLEER.

This clone was seen just once. The J gene is TRBJ2-1, the V gene TRBV7-2; D gene uncertain. The CDR3 totals 13 residues. V lost 2 bases and J 1 base, leaving 3 bases between the germline ends. Germline values: CDR1 SGHTA, CDR2 FQGNSA. This CDR3 is CASSLTSYNEQFF. In DNA, the CDR3 is TGTGCCAGCAGCTTAACTTCCTACAATGAGCAGTTCTTC.

V gene TRBV6-5 combines with J gene TRBJ2-4; TRBD1 matches 7 bases. Trimming removed 5 bases from V and 8 bases from J; junction bases left unmatched: 3. The V gene's germline CDR1 is MNHEY and CDR2 SVGAGI. CDR3 length equals 12 residues. CDR3 region: CASSKDRYIQYF. The CDR3 nucleotides read TGTGCCAGCAGTAAGGACAGGTACATTCAGTACTTC.

V usage is TRBV6-5 and J usage is TRBJ2-7; the match to TRBD2 covers 8 bases. V was pared by 7 bases and J by 4 bases, with 6 bases of the junction left unmatched. The CDR3 is made up of 13 amino acids. CDR1 and CDR2 from the germline V gene are MNHEY and SVGAGI. CDR3 sequence (DNA): TGTGCCAGCAAAACTCGGGGGGGATACGAGCAGTACTTC. Protein product: CASKTRGGYEQYF.

The chain employs TRBV7-3 and TRBJ2-7, with D maybe TRBD1 (7 bases). CDR3 length equals 12 residues. Germline CDR1 reads SGHTA; CDR2 reads FQGTGA. The ends were cut back, 8 bases at V and 6 bases at J, with 14 bases in the middle. CDR3 in DNA: TGTGCCAGCGGAAGACAGGGAGGCGAGCAGTACTTC. It specifies CASGRQGGEQYF.

The chain employs TRBV18 and TRBJ2-4, with D possibly TRBD2 on 7 matching bases. V lost 4 bases, J lost 3 bases, and 28 bases lay in between. The length of the CDR3 is 20 residues. Per germline, CDR1 KGHSH and CDR2 LQKENI. CDR3 DNA: TGTGCCAGCTCACGACTGCCCGTCCGGGGGGCCTTTTTGGACAAAAACATTCAGTACTTC. It is translated as CASSRLPVRGAFLDKNIQYF.

J is TRBJ2-2 and V is TRBV19; D not certain. Germline V CDR1 and CDR2: LNHDA, SQIVND (reference sequence). Trimming removed 0 bases from V and 1 base from J, with 12 bases in between. The CDR3 is 17 residues long. CDR3 sequence (DNA): TGTGCCAGTAGTATAGAGCCCCAAGCAGGGAACACCGGGGAGCTGTTTTTT. It yields the protein CASSIEPQAGNTGELFF.

The chain joins TRBV7-2 to TRBJ2-7; TRBD1 might be the D (6 bases). CDR3 length: 15 residues. Germline-derived CDR1 and CDR2 are SGHTA and FQGNSA. V gave up 6 bases and J gave up 2 bases, with 17 bases separating them. The CDR3 protein is CASSYTGTPTYEQYF. Written as DNA, the CDR3 is TGTGCCAGCAGTTATACCGGGACACCGACCTACGAGCAGTACTTC.

This clone appeared a single time. V usage is TRBV28 and J usage is TRBJ1-6, with 8 bases that match TRBD1. Germline-derived CDR1 and CDR2 are MDHEN and SYDVKM. After removal of 1 base from V and 9 bases from J, the junction contained 2 bases not matched to a gene. The CDR3 length is 14 residues. CDR3 sequence: CASSLYGQGSPLHF. CDR3 DNA sequence: TGTGCCAGCAGTTTATATGGACAGGGTTCACCCCTCCACTTT. The entire variable domain, with the rest obtained from reference TRBV28 and TRBJ1-6, is as follows: DVKVTQSSRYLVKRTGEKVFLECVQDMDHENMFWYRQDPGLGLRLIYFSYDVKMKEKGDIPEGYSVSREKKERFSLILESASTNQTSMYLCASSLYGQGSPLHFGNGTRLTVT.

The V gene is TRBV3-1 (or the pseudogene TRBV3-2), the J gene TRBJ1-2; D is uncertain. The CDR3 is 14 amino acids. Germline CDR1 reads LGHDT; CDR2 reads YNNKEL (reference sequence). V was pared by 7 bases and J by 2 bases, with 14 bases between. The CDR3 DNA is TGTGCCAGCACCCCGGTCCGTAGGAACTATGGCTACACCTTC. It specifies CASTPVRRNYGYTF.